The clone carrying this T cell receptor (beta chain) was seen a handful of times. The sample comes from a study of regulatory T cells in long-lasting Graves disease. For TCR beta, libraries came from iRepertoire HTBI primers and Arm-PCR of CDR3 regions. TCRdb independently ran MiXCR on the multiplex PCR reads; one entry per CDR3 protein. Among 500,000 to 800,000 distinct CDR3 sequences listed, about 32% were seen once. Trimming pared 3 bases from V and 5 bases from J, leaving 7 bases between. Per the germline V gene, CDR1 is LNHNV and CDR2 is YYDKDF (reference sequence). The length of the CDR3 is 12 residues. Specified time point: persistent/refractory GD, antithyroid drugs over 5 years with positive TRAb. Researchers made the TCR library from RNA that was extracted from PBMCs.

The sample was peripheral blood mononuclear cells (PBMCs), taken when the disease was refractory, from a patient treated with antithyroid drugs. The sequence was obtained from a female donor with Graves disease. V is TRBV15 and J is TRBJ2-5; no clear D gene. CDR3 nucleotide sequence: TGTGCCACCAGCAGGGGCCGGGAGACCCAGTACTTC. Translated: CATSRGRETQYF. Complete variable domain (other parts from reference TRBV15 and TRBJ2-5): DAMVIQNPRYQVTQFGKPVTLSCSQTLNHNVMYWYQQKSSQAPKLLFHYYDKDFNNEADTPDNFQSRRPNTSFCFLDIRSPGLGDTAMYLCATSRGRETQYFGPGTRLLVL.